One and the same sample provided the 4 T cell receptor beta chains below, sequenced in a study of CD8+ T cells in alopecia areata. RNA was isolated and reverse transcribed to cDNA, the sequencing template. Assay used: immunoSEQ multiplex PCR; TCRdb lists only in-frame clones, some missing. Of about 140,000 clones in the sample, about 47% were seen once. The sample was CD4+ T cells sorted from blood, taken at week 0. All receptors derive from a human donor with alopecia areata.

This CDR3 reads CASSDYNEQFF. DNA of the CDR3: TGCGCCAGCTCCGACTACAATGAGCAGTTCTTC. The genes are TRBV5-1 and TRBJ2-1; D gene uncertain. Looked up from germline, CDR1 is SGHRS and CDR2 is YFSETQ. The V end was cut by 7 bases, the J end by 3 bases, with 5 bases between. This CDR3 is 11 amino acids long. Using reference TRBV5-1 and TRBJ2-1 for the parts outside the CDR3, the full variable domain is KAGVTQTPRYLIKTRGQQVTLSCSPISGHRSVSWYQQTPGQGLQFLFEYFSETQRNKGNFPGRFSGRQFSNSRSEMNVSTLELGDSALYLCASSDYNEQFFGPGTRLTVL.

There are many counts of this clone. The chain recombines TRBV4-1 with TRBJ2-6, with 7 bases aligning to TRBD1. Germline V lookup: CDR1 MGHRA, CDR2 YSYEKL. With 4 bases clipped from V and 0 bases from J, the junction kept 9 bases outside the gene matches. The CDR3 is made up of 18 amino acids. Here the CDR3 DNA reads TGCGCCAGCAGCCGAGGACAGGACCCCAGCTCTGGGGCCAACGTCCTGACTTTC. This encodes CASSRGQDPSSGANVLTF.

V usage is TRBV27 and J usage is TRBJ2-6, with D unresolved. Between the trimmed V and J ends, which lost 3 bases and 3 bases, there was a span of 3 bases. Germline V gene lookup returns CDR1 MNHEY and CDR2 SMNVEV (reference sequence). This CDR3 spans 13 amino acids. The CDR3 loop reads CASSLYGANVLTF. DNA for the CDR3: TGTGCCAGCAGTTTGTATGGGGCCAACGTCCTGACTTTC.

V and J are TRBV30 and TRBJ1-1; D unclear. Trimming shortened V by 1 base and J by 3 bases, and 6 bases separated the two germline ends. The CDR3 runs 12 residues. CDR1 is GTSNPN, CDR2 SVGIG, per germline (reference sequence). The CDR3 DNA sequence: TGTGCCTGGAGTGGAACTGACACTGAAGCTTTCTTT. It encodes CAWSGTDTEAFF.